Listed here are 31 T cell receptor beta chains from one sample, sequenced in a study of blood T cell repertoires in COVID-19. Produced via immunoSEQ multiplex PCR; TCRdb's table is partial and in-frame only. The table lists about 80,000 clones, about 80% of them singletons. Sequences were obtained from peripheral blood. The receptors were gathered from a human donor in a cohort sampled during active COVID-19.

V gene TRBV6-5 combines with J gene TRBJ1-3; TRBD1 matches 7 bases. CDR3 length: 13 residues. With 11 bases clipped from V and 6 bases from J, the junction kept 10 bases outside the gene matches. Germline CDR1 and CDR2: MNHEY and SVGAGI. DNA of the CDR3: TGTGCCTGCGGGCCAGGGGGTGCAAACACCATATATTTT. Residues: CACGPGGANTIYF.

This chain connects TRBV7-2 to TRBJ2-7, with a weak D call TRBD1 (6 bases). This CDR3 is 12 amino acids long. The ends were cut back, 8 bases at V and 2 bases at J, with 10 bases in the middle. Germline-derived CDR1 and CDR2 are SGHTA and FQGNSA. CDR3 DNA sequence: TGTGCCAGCGCCCGACAGGCCTACGAGCAGTACTTC. Translation: CASARQAYEQYF.

The V gene is TRBV10-2, the J gene TRBJ1-2; D gene uncertain. This CDR3 is built from 13 residues. Germline lookup yields CDR1 WSHSY and CDR2 SAAADI. Trimming took off 10 bases at V and 4 bases at J, with 16 bases between the two ends. CDR3 loop: CATGSGLGYGYTF. The CDR3 DNA reads TGCGCCACCGGGAGCGGTTTGGGCTATGGCTACACCTTC.

The chain couples TRBV28 to TRBJ2-2; D perhaps matches TRBD1 (8 bases). The CDR3 runs 19 residues. CDR1 and CDR2 from the germline V gene are MDHEN and SYDVKM. Trimming stripped 6 bases from V and 1 base from J, with 24 bases between. The CDR3 loop reads CASRYFRDRRERNTGELFF. The CDR3 coding sequence is TGTGCCAGCAGATATTTCCGGGACAGGCGGGAGAGGAACACCGGGGAGCTGTTTTTT.

The rearrangement links TRBV19 to TRBJ1-2; TRBD1 matches 8 bases. The CDR3 extends over 14 amino acids. V lost 4 bases to trimming and J lost 7 bases; unmatched junction nucleotides: 8. Germline values: CDR1 LNHDA, CDR2 SQIVND (reference sequence). CDR3 sequence reads: CASSKDRATSGYTF. CDR3 bases: TGTGCCAGTAGTAAGGACAGGGCGACAAGTGGCTACACCTTC.

The rearrangement joins TRBV5-1 to TRBJ2-5; D perhaps matches TRBD1 (6 bases). From germline, CDR1 is SGHRS and CDR2 YFSETQ. V dropped 1 base and J dropped 3 bases, with 7 bases sitting between them. This CDR3 is 13 amino acids long. CDR3 sequence: CASSLTGKETQYF. The DNA for the CDR3 is TGCGCCAGCAGCTTGACAGGGAAAGAGACCCAGTACTTC.

V gene TRBV6-5 combines with J gene TRBJ1-4; 8 bases map to TRBD1. Germline V gene data show CDR1 as MNHEY and CDR2 as SVGAGI. The CDR3 extends over 14 amino acids. Trimming removed 6 bases from V and 7 bases from J; junction bases left unmatched: 7. CDR3 coding DNA: TGTGCCAGCAGCCAGGGGGCTCTACGTGAAAAACTGTTTTTT. Protein: CASSQGALREKLFF.

The V gene is TRBV5-1, the J gene TRBJ1-3; D is uncertain. Trimming pared 0 bases from V and 0 bases from J, leaving 7 bases between. This CDR3 has 15 residues. Germline CDR1 is SGHRS and CDR2 is YFSETQ. The CDR3 region is CASSLGPGSGNTIYF. The CDR3, as DNA: TGCGCCAGCAGCTTGGGTCCCGGCTCTGGAAACACCATATATTTT. Full variable domain (outside the CDR3, taken from reference TRBV5-1 and TRBJ1-3): KAGVTQTPRYLIKTRGQQVTLSCSPISGHRSVSWYQQTPGQGLQFLFEYFSETQRNKGNFPGRFSGRQFSNSRSEMNVSTLELGDSALYLCASSLGPGSGNTIYFGEGSWLTVV.

The genes are TRBV19 and TRBJ2-1; 12 nucleotides line up with TRBD2. The CDR3 spans 17 residues. The ends lost 0 bases at V and 5 bases at J; junction bases unmatched: 5. Germline V CDR1 and CDR2: LNHDA, SQIVND (reference sequence). The DNA of the CDR3 is TGTGCCAGTAGTATAGAGCCTAGCGGGAGGGCCAACAATGAGCAGTTCTTC. Amino acid sequence: CASSIEPSGRANNEQFF.

The chain has TRBV6-5 and TRBJ1-1; D is unresolved. The CDR3 spans 14 residues. Germline CDR1 MNHEY, CDR2 SVGAGI. The ends were cut back, 0 bases at V and 1 base at J, with 6 bases in the middle. CDR3 amino acids: CASSYSRQNTEAFF. Here the CDR3 DNA reads TGTGCCAGCAGTTACTCGAGACAGAACACTGAAGCTTTCTTT.

The table lists this clone with a count of one. This chain uses TRBV5-1 with TRBJ2-1; TRBD2 matches at 14 bases. V shed 1 base and J 8 bases; nucleotides not matched to a gene: 14. Per germline, CDR1 SGHRS and CDR2 YFSETQ. This CDR3 has 19 residues. The CDR3 nucleotides are TGCGCCAGCAGCTTGACCCTACGACTAGCGGGAGGGCAGAGATATGAGCAGTTCTTC. Translated: CASSLTLRLAGGQRYEQFF.

Written as DNA, the CDR3 is TGTGCCAGCATACCGGGACACCTCCAAGAGGATGGCTACACCTTC. Its translation: CASIPGHLQEDGYTF. V and J are TRBV6-5 and TRBJ1-2, with a weak D call TRBD1 (6 bases). The germline V gene encodes CDR1 MNHEY and CDR2 SVGAGI. The CDR3 contains 15 residues. With 7 bases removed from V and 6 bases from J, the gap between germline ends came to 21 bases.

The table lists this clone with a few counts. The J gene is TRBJ1-4, the V gene TRBV7-9; 8 bases fit TRBD1. Germline loops: CDR1 SEHNR, CDR2 FQNEAQ (reference sequence). The CDR3 extends over 15 amino acids. With V trimmed by 5 bases and J by 4 bases, 6 bases remained unmatched. The CDR3, as DNA: TGTGCCAGCAGCCTAAGGACAGGGCTTAATGAAAAACTGTTTTTT. Its protein is CASSLRTGLNEKLFF.

The chain recombines TRBV29-1 with TRBJ2-5; the match to TRBD1 covers 9 bases. Germline assignment: CDR1 SQVTM and CDR2 ANQGSEA. The CDR3 has 12 amino acids. V was pared by 7 bases and J by 5 bases, with 5 bases of the junction left unmatched. The CDR3: CSGGQGGETQYF. As DNA, the CDR3 is TGCAGCGGGGGACAGGGCGGGGAGACCCAGTACTTC.

The chain is built from TRBV19 and TRBJ2-3, with 8 bases aligning to TRBD2. The germline CDR1 and CDR2 sequences are LNHDA and SQIVND (reference sequence). V lost 5 bases to trimming and J lost 0 bases; unmatched junction nucleotides: 7. The CDR3 has 16 residues. CDR3 protein: CASSPEKRGSTDTQYF. The DNA for the CDR3 is TGTGCCAGTAGTCCCGAAAAGCGGGGGAGCACAGATACGCAGTATTTT.

The genes are TRBV28 and TRBJ2-1; 12 bases match TRBD2. Germline V gives CDR1 MDHEN, CDR2 SYDVKM. The CDR3 has 16 residues. Trimming removed 4 bases from V and 8 bases from J; junction bases left unmatched: 9. The CDR3 spells CASSSATSGSLHEQFF. For the CDR3, the DNA is TGTGCCAGCAGTTCGGCGACTAGCGGGAGCCTCCATGAGCAGTTCTTC.

V is TRBV2 and J is TRBJ1-6, with TRBD1 matching over 7 bases. The CDR3 totals 14 residues. J lost 2 bases, V lost 8 bases, and 3 bases had no gene match. Looked up from germline, CDR1 is SNHLY and CDR2 is FYNNEI. CDR3: CASSTGTYNSPLHF. The CDR3 nucleotides are TGTGCCAGCTCGACAGGGACCTATAATTCACCCCTCCACTTT.

The rearrangement uses TRBV14 and TRBJ1-6; 9 nucleotides agree with TRBD1. CDR1 and CDR2 from the germline V gene are SGHDN and FVKESK. The CDR3 has 17 residues. The V and J ends lost 4 bases and 4 bases, in that order; junction bases with no gene match: 8. The CDR3 loop is CASSLLDRGMYNSPLHF. CDR3 bases: TGTGCCAGCAGCCTCCTCGACAGGGGGATGTATAATTCACCCCTCCACTTT.

The genes are TRBV14 and TRBJ1-2; TRBD1 aligns across 8 bases. Trimming took 2 bases from V and 0 from J; bases not matched to a gene: 2. Per germline, CDR1 SGHDN and CDR2 FVKESK. This CDR3 comprises 15 residues. For the CDR3, the DNA is TGTGCCAGCAGCCAATCACAGGGGGCTAACTATGGCTACACCTTC. This gives the protein CASSQSQGANYGYTF.

This clone was picked up one time. The chain joins TRBV20-1 to TRBJ1-1; 7 bases map to TRBD1. Per germline, CDR1 DFQATT and CDR2 SNEGSKA (reference sequence). The length of the CDR3 is 11 residues. The CDR3 coding sequence is TGCAGAGCCCGCAGGGGGAATGAAGCTTTCTTT. This encodes CRARRGNEAFF.

V gene TRBV20-1 combines with J gene TRBJ1-1, with D maybe TRBD1 (6 bases). This CDR3 contains 11 residues. Germline V gives CDR1 DFQATT, CDR2 SNEGSKA (reference sequence). V lost 6 bases to trimming and J lost 4 bases, with 9 bases between them. CDR3 in DNA: TGCAGTGCCCAGGGGAGCACTGAAGCTTTCTTT. This gives the protein CSAQGSTEAFF.

V gene TRBV14 combines with J gene TRBJ2-5, with D tentatively TRBD2 (7 bases). Germline CDR1 is SGHDN and CDR2 is FVKESK. The CDR3 length is 15 residues. V was clipped by 6 bases and J by 4 bases, with 18 bases between them. The CDR3 DNA reads TGTGCCAGCAGGGGGGGGCAGTCCCCTCGAGAGACCCAGTACTTC. This sequence encodes CASRGGQSPRETQYF.

The chain links TRBV5-1 to TRBJ1-1; D gene uncertain. Germline CDR1 SGHRS, CDR2 YFSETQ. Trimming removed 0 bases at V and 0 bases at J, with 12 bases between. The length of the CDR3 is 16 residues. The CDR3 protein is CASSLGQAAMNTEAFF. In DNA, the CDR3 is TGCGCCAGCAGCTTGGGACAAGCTGCTATGAACACTGAAGCTTTCTTT.

The chain has TRBV6-5 and TRBJ2-1; TRBD1 matches at 7 bases. Germline V gives CDR1 MNHEY, CDR2 SVGAGI. The CDR3 loop spans 13 amino acids. With V trimmed by 2 bases and J by 13 bases, 8 bases remained unmatched. The CDR3 is CASSYAVGTAQFF. The DNA for the CDR3 is TGTGCCAGCAGTTACGCAGTCGGGACAGCTCAGTTCTTC.

This clone was seen just once. This chain uses TRBV19 with TRBJ2-4; the D gene is possibly TRBD1 (5 bases). CDR3 length: 16 residues. Trimming stripped 2 bases from V and 2 bases from J, with 13 bases between. From germline, CDR1 is LNHDA and CDR2 SQIVND (reference sequence). The CDR3 is CASSISLGVSKNIQYF. The CDR3 bases are TGTGCCAGTAGTATATCCCTAGGGGTGTCCAAAAACATTCAGTACTTC.

The rearrangement links TRBV10-3 to TRBJ2-1; the match to TRBD2 covers 8 bases. V gave up 4 bases and J gave up 1 base; unmatched junction bases: 3. The V gene's germline CDR1 is ENHRY and CDR2 SYGVKD. The CDR3 runs 15 residues. The CDR3 bases are TGTGCCATCAGTGTTTCTAGCGGGTCCTACAATGAGCAGTTCTTC. This sequence encodes CAISVSSGSYNEQFF.

This chain joins TRBV4-1 and TRBJ2-5; weak D call: TRBD2 (7 bases). Germline V gives CDR1 MGHRA, CDR2 YSYEKL. There are 17 residues in the CDR3. V was cut by 3 bases and J by 2 bases, with 19 bases left in between. In nucleotides, the CDR3 is TGCGCCAGCAGCCACCCAAAACCGGGGGGCGAGCAAGAGACCCAGTACTTC. It translates to CASSHPKPGGEQETQYF.

This rearrangement joins TRBV20-1 to TRBJ2-2, with D possibly TRBD2 on 7 matching bases. This CDR3 comprises 17 residues. Trimming took off 3 bases at V and 2 bases at J, with 19 bases between the two ends. Germline lookup yields CDR1 DFQATT and CDR2 SNEGSKA (reference sequence). In DNA form, the CDR3 reads TGCAGTGCTAGTACCCGGGGGGCAGTTCTTAACACCGGGGAGCTGTTTTTT. This codes for CSASTRGAVLNTGELFF.

The chain carries TRBV5-1 and TRBJ1-4, with 9 bases lining up with TRBD1. Per the germline V gene, CDR1 is SGHRS and CDR2 is YFSETQ. V trimming: 1 base; J trimming: 12 bases; junction bases outside the gene matches: 13. The CDR3 covers 16 residues. The CDR3 sequence: CASSLMALGTGIQLFF. DNA for the CDR3: TGCGCCAGCAGCTTGATGGCCCTCGGGACAGGGATTCAACTGTTTTTT.

V gene TRBV5-1 combines with J gene TRBJ2-7; tentatively, D is TRBD2 (6 bases). Deletions cut 4 bases from V and 3 bases from J, with 14 bases between. The germline V gene encodes CDR1 SGHRS and CDR2 YFSETQ. This CDR3 region has 14 residues. For the CDR3, the DNA is TGCGCCAGCAGCCAAGTAGCGGATCGCTACGAGCAGTACTTC. It yields the protein CASSQVADRYEQYF.

This clone showed up just once. The chain joins TRBV6-1 to TRBJ2-3; 7 bases match TRBD1. CDR1 and CDR2 (germline): MNHNS, SASEGT. This CDR3 comprises 17 residues. Trimming at V came to 2 bases and at J to 2 bases, leaving 10 bases not matched to a gene. CDR3 region: CASSERTQDRITDTQYF. The DNA for the CDR3 is TGTGCCAGCAGTGAAAGGACCCAGGACAGGATCACAGATACGCAGTATTTT.